This TCR beta chain was documented in a study of beta chain features in type 1 diabetes (dated 2018 in TCRdb). Background on the whole study: Patients and healthy donors did not differ in mean age, gender distribution, total cell number or subset yield. A total of just under 110,000,000 sorted cells were examined across all samples, and RNA yield correlated strongly with the number of cells per subset. In the study, TCRB repertoires of sorted circulating CD4+ T cell subsets from recently diagnosed type 1 diabetes patients were compared with those of matched healthy donors. Regulatory and stem cell-like memory subsets were obtained from only 8 patients and about eight healthy donors, while naive and central memory subsets were obtained from all 30 or so donors.

V is pared back by 4 bases and J by 2 bases, with 15 bases lying between the germline termini. The germline V gene yields MNHEY for CDR1 and SVGAGI for CDR2. The CDR3 measures 15 amino acids from cysteine to phenylalanine. Kept here is only the CDR3 DNA, which spans 45 bases and is read in frame from base 1. Each donor gave one peripheral blood draw, approximately 0.11 L on average, collected into heparinised tubes. Naive, central memory, regulatory and stem cell-like memory CD4+ T cells were sorted on a BD FACSAria II using a panel including CD45RO, CCR7, CD25, CD127, CD95 and CD27. A purity above 98% was achieved for all sorted populations. PBMCs were separated immediately by Lymphoprep density gradient centrifugation and were stained directly, without being cultured. So that batch effects would be minimized, each experiment stained and sorted samples in pairs, pairing one healthy donor with one patient.

The entire amount of isolated RNA was reverse transcribed using the High Capacity cDNA Reverse Transcription Kit, so the sequenced TCRB transcripts were expressed ones. Deep immunoSEQ sequencing was performed on naive, central memory and regulatory T cell samples, with an average of around 3.5 million total reads per sample. Sorted cells were lysed in RLT buffer and RNA was extracted with DNase-treated RNeasy Micro or Mini kits, depending on cell number. To prevent cross-contamination, every cell subset was processed on its own, while patient and healthy donor samples were processed together. Using the immunoSEQ multiplex PCR, TCRB sequences were amplified from cDNA into 87-bp fragments spanning the CDR3 region. Amplicons were sequenced on the Illumina HiSeq platform. As for the original processing: PCR bias was computationally corrected using synthetic template baselines, reads within Hamming distance 2 were collapsed, and singletons that could not be merged were discarded. Reads were aligned to IMGT to assign V, D and J genes, CDR3 length, and insertions or deletions at six rearrangement sites. Clonotype counts were normalized to sorted cell number within each subset before computing true diversity and Gini coefficients with the tcR R package. The overlap coefficient, calculated on TCRB nucleotide sequences, was used to quantify repertoire sharing. As a proxy for the pre-selection repertoire, out-of-frame TCRB sequences from naive cells were analyzed. TCRdb's version of the immuneACCESS table is confined to in-frame rearrangements and falls short of the full clone set. An unresolved V gene accounts for under half of the shortfall where checked; the remainder is of unknown origin. The D gene and trimming were derived from the DNA, and the V and J assignments and clone size from that table. The sample profile shows over 500,000 clones; roughly 15% of them were found once. The ten largest clones represent under 0.095% of the sample.

What the study reported, not specific to this receptor: At VDJ recombination sites, type 1 diabetes patients had fewer insertions and more deleted nucleotides, which implies abnormalities in thymic rearrangement. HLA sub-analyses involved small numbers of individuals, so any influence of HLA type on TCRB rearrangement remained unresolved. Sequencing cDNA rather than genomic DNA could over-represent highly expressing activated cells, although activation and CD3 levels did not differ between groups. Shorter templates might have been favored by PCR, but patient and control samples were amplified and corrected together, so both groups would have been affected equally by any skew. Naive, central memory and regulatory TCRB repertoires appeared to be more alike among patients than among healthy donors. In all four CD4+ subsets, TCRB CDR3 length was moderately but significantly shorter in type 1 diabetes patients.

Concerning this clone: Its antigen has not been determined. Per-base quality was not reported, and no clone a single base away is much larger than it.

The sequence joins TRBV6-5 to TRBJ2-7, with no confident D gene call. The receptor was isolated from a man aged 18 to 35 in good health. Sequenced sample: naive CD4+ T cells from blood. The cell subset or site tag for this specimen amounts to: true naive CD4+ T cells. The sequenced DNA: TGTGCCAGCAGTTCAGCCTCCGCCGGAGCCTACGAGCAGTACTTC. It specifies CASSSASAGAYEQYF.